A selection of T cell receptor beta chains follows, all from one sample in a study of regulatory T cells in long-lasting Graves disease. TCRdb re-analysed the multiplex PCR reads in MiXCR, keeping a single row per CDR3 protein. The data show roughly 360,000 distinct CDR3 sequences, approximately 12% seen once. The same sample was also studied in work on T cells in Graves' hyperthyroidism and ophthalmopathy.

This specimen consisted of peripheral blood mononuclear cells (PBMCs), obtained at new diagnosis, from a patient treated with antithyroid drugs. The receptors derive from a young woman with Graves disease. Both conserved end residues are part of each CDR3. D genes are given only for firm matches. For some rows the clone size is stated as once, few or many, or as a class when expanded; others skip it.

>15|TRBV7-3|many|TRBJ2-5|TRBD1
TGTGCCAGCAGCCTACAGGGGGCGCGGGGAGAGACCCAGTACTTC
CASSLQGARGETQYF
>15|TRBV7-9|few|TRBJ1-6|NA
TGTGCCAGCAGCTTCGGGTATTCCTATAATTCACCCCTCCACTTT
CASSFGYSYNSPLHF
>15|TRBV27|few|TRBJ1-2|NA
TGTGCCAGCAGTTTAGTTTCAGGTTCTTCCTATGGCTACACCTTC
CASSLVSGSSYGYTF
>15|TRBV5-4|NA|TRBJ1-1|NA
TGTGCCAGCCGGCACAGGGCATCCTCCATCACTGAAGCTTTCTTT
CASRHRASSITEAFF
>15|TRBV7-3|many|TRBJ2-5|TRBD2
TGTGCCAGCAGCCCGACTAGCGGGGGGGGGCAGACCCAGTACTTC
CASSPTSGGGQTQYF
>17|TRBV20-1|NA|TRBJ2-3|TRBD1
TGCAGTGCTAGAGATCCGGGACAGGGGACTAGCACAGATACGCAGTATTTT
CSARDPGQGTSTDTQYF
>17|TRBV19|NA|TRBJ2-1|TRBD2
TGTGCCAGTAGAATTGGGGTAGCGGGAGTAACCTACAATGAGCAGTTCTTC
CASRIGVAGVTYNEQFF
>14|TRBV28|many|TRBJ2-5|NA
TGTGCCAGCAGTGTCGGCAGGTCAAAAGAGACCCAGTACTTC
CASSVGRSKETQYF
>17|TRBV4-3|few|TRBJ2-1|NA
TGCGCCAGCAGCCAAGATGTCTTCATACTGAACTACAATGAGCAGTTCTTC
CASSQDVFILNYNEQFF
>15|TRBV12-3/TRBV12-4|many|TRBJ1-2|TRBD1
TGTGCCAGCAGTTTTGGGGACAGGGGGCTAAAAGGCTACACCTTC
CASSFGDRGLKGYTF
>16|TRBV28|few|TRBJ2-2|NA
TGTGCCAGCAGGCGACCTCCCGGACTCTACACCGGGGAGCTGTTTTTT
CASRRPPGLYTGELFF
>16|TRBV12-3/TRBV12-4|few|TRBJ2-3|NA
TGTGCCAGCAGTAAAAACACAGGGTTGGGCACAGATACGCAGTATTTT
CASSKNTGLGTDTQYF
>20|TRBV6-1|many|TRBJ2-6|TRBD1
TGTGCCAGCAGCGGGACAGGGGACCCCTTCCTTCTAGGCGGGGCCAACGTCCTGACTTTC
CASSGTGDPFLLGGANVLTF
>12|TRBV7-3|many|TRBJ2-1|NA
TGTGCCAGCAGCTCCGCGGGTGGTGAGCAGTTCTTC
CASSSAGGEQFF
>17|TRBV15|many|TRBJ1-1|NA
TGTGCCACCAGCAGTAGGATACGGCGGGGGGTAGGAACTGAAGCTTTCTTT
CATSSRIRRGVGTEAFF
>16|TRBV4-1|many|TRBJ1-6|NA
TGCGCCAGCAGCCCACCCCCAGGAAGCTACGATTCACCCCTCCACTTT
CASSPPPGSYDSPLHF
>13|TRBV2|NA|TRBJ2-5|NA
TGTGCCAGCAGTGTACGTTACCAAGAGACCCAGTACTTC
CASSVRYQETQYF
>15|TRBV7-9|NA|TRBJ1-2|NA
TGTGCCAGCAGCTTCGAAAAGGGAGGACAAAGCGGCTACACCTTC
CASSFEKGGQSGYTF
>16|TRBV27|many|TRBJ2-1|TRBD1
TGTGCCAGCAGTTTAAGGGGACAGGGCTCCTACAATGAGCAGTTCTTC
CASSLRGQGSYNEQFF
>14|TRBV12-3/TRBV12-4|many|TRBJ2-7|NA
TGTGCCAGCAGTTTAGCCCGGTGGGTCTACGAGCAGTACTTC
CASSLARWVYEQYF
>16|TRBV6-5|many|TRBJ1-4|TRBD1
TGTGCCAGCAGTTCGGGACAGGGGGTCTTTAATGAAAAACTGTTTTTT
CASSSGQGVFNEKLFF
>17|TRBV6-9|many|TRBJ2-7|TRBD2
TGTGCCAGCAGTTCCCCGACTAGCGGGGGTCCTATCTACGAGCAGTACTTC
CASSSPTSGGPIYEQYF
>17|TRBV7-9|few|TRBJ2-1|TRBD2
TGTGCCAGCAGTTCTACCCCGGGACTAGAAGTCTACAATGAGCAGTTCTTC
CASSSTPGLEVYNEQFF
>13|TRBV27|many|TRBJ2-1|NA
TGTGCCAGCAGTTTTAAGCCGACGTATGAGCAGTTCTTC
CASSFKPTYEQFF
>14|TRBV6-1|many|TRBJ2-7|NA
TGTGCCAGCAGCCCAGATCTCTACTCCTACGAGCAGTACTTC
CASSPDLYSYEQYF
>15|TRBV6-2/TRBV6-3|many|TRBJ2-5|NA
TGTGCCAGCAGTTACTCGACCAGGATCCAAGAGACCCAGTACTTC
CASSYSTRIQETQYF
>15|TRBV7-9|NA|TRBJ1-4|TRBD1
TGTGCCAGCAGCTTAGGGACAGGGTTCATTGAAAAACTGTTTTTT
CASSLGTGFIEKLFF
>16|TRBV24-1|many|TRBJ2-1|TRBD2
TGTGCCACCAGTGATTTGACTAGCGGGAGAGGTTATGAGCAGTTCTTC
CATSDLTSGRGYEQFF
>15|TRBV19|NA|TRBJ1-5|NA
TGTGCCAGTAGTATAGATGCGGTGGGGGCTCAGCCCCAGCATTTT
CASSIDAVGAQPQHF
>15|TRBV28|many|TRBJ2-7|NA
TGTGCCAGCAGTGGGGAATTGGCTAGCCCCTACGAGCAGTACTTC
CASSGELASPYEQYF
>11|TRBV6-1|many|TRBJ2-1|NA
TGTGCCAGCTCTCAATCACAAGAGCAGTTCTTC
CASSQSQEQFF
>15|TRBV7-7|few|TRBJ2-3|NA
TGTGCTAGCAGCTTGGGGCGCGGCCACACAGATACGCAGTATTTT
CASSLGRGHTDTQYF
>14|TRBV6-5|many|TRBJ1-2|NA
TGTGCCAGCAGTTACCTGGGACATAACTATGGCTACACCTTC
CASSYLGHNYGYTF
>12|TRBV7-9|many|TRBJ2-1|NA
TGTGCCAGCATCGGCTGGCACAATGAGCAGTTCTTC
CASIGWHNEQFF
>14|TRBV7-2|many|TRBJ2-1|NA
TGTGCCAGCAGCTTACTCAGCTCCTACAATGAGCAGTTCTTC
CASSLLSSYNEQFF
>14|TRBV5-1|NA|TRBJ2-2|NA
TGCGCCACCTCGGGGCCAGTGAACACCGGGGAGCTGTTTTTT
CATSGPVNTGELFF
>12|TRBV20-1|many|TRBJ2-3|NA
TGCAGTGCCCCGACAAGCACAGATACGCAGTATTTT
CSAPTSTDTQYF
>15|TRBV7-9|NA|TRBJ2-3|NA
TGTGCCAGCAGCTCCGGACTTACTAGCACAGATACGCAGTATTTT
CASSSGLTSTDTQYF
>14|TRBV6-2/TRBV6-3|few|TRBJ2-5|NA
TGTGCCAGCAGTAAGGGAGTTGAGGCAGAGACCCAGTACTTC
CASSKGVEAETQYF
>11|TRBV12-3/TRBV12-4|many|TRBJ1-2|NA
TGTGCCAGCAGGCACCCCGGTGGCTACACCTTC
CASRHPGGYTF
>16|TRBV7-9|many|TRBJ2-3|NA
TGTGCCAGCAGCCCCCCGACGGGGCACGGCACAGATACGCAGTATTTT
CASSPPTGHGTDTQYF